This T cell receptor beta chain was profiled in a study of blood T cell repertoires in COVID-19. Study-wide background: Italy, Spain and the United States were the sources of the convalescent and acute COVID-19 samples. T cells, B-cell-depleted T cells, or PBMCs supplied cDNA or gDNA.

Germline CDR1 and CDR2: SGHTS and YDEGEE. This CDR3 comprises 14 residues. Trimming removed 1 base from V and 5 bases from J, with 10 bases in between. As handled by the study authors: Amplification from reference gene primers served as the basis for estimated nucleated cell counts. Measured with immunoSEQ multiplex PCR; TCRdb has only the in-frame clones, and not every one. V and J calls and clone size come straight from that table; D and trimming were deduced from the DNA. The sample shows fewer than 150,000 clones, 81% of them seen only once. This clone showed up just once. The chain joins TRBV5-8 to TRBJ1-5; perhaps TRBD1 as D (6 bases). Sequenced input: peripheral blood. The source of this sequence is a man aged 45 to 65 with acute or convalescent COVID-19. In DNA form, the CDR3 reads TGTGCCAGCAGCTTGAAACAGGGAGATCAGCCCCAGCATTTT. This gives the protein CASSLKQGDQPQHF.